The 23 T cell receptor beta chains below were found in one sample sequenced in a study of T-cell memory formation after mild COVID-19. TCRdb ran MiXCR on the 5' RACE reads and lists one entry per CDR3 protein. The sample shows more than 100,000 distinct CDR3 sequences, roughly 6% of them seen only once. What was sequenced was PBMCs or a T cell subset sorted from them (not recorded which). Receptors originate from an adult woman who had mild COVID-19 (a few samples of this study predate the infection). Cell type and time point are not known.

This clonotype was seen a handful of times. V and J are TRBV20-1 and TRBJ2-3; TRBD2 aligns across 9 bases. With 6 bases clipped from V and 1 base from J, the junction kept 5 bases outside the gene matches. The germline gives CDR1 DFQATT, CDR2 SNEGSKA (reference sequence). The CDR3 consists of 14 residues. Written as DNA, the CDR3 is TGCAGTGCCCCTACTAGCGGGCGCACAGATACGCAGTATTTT. Its translation: CSAPTSGRTDTQYF.

This clonotype was counted between two and nine times. V is TRBV2 and J is TRBJ2-1; 10 nucleotides agree with TRBD2. In germline, CDR1 is SNHLY, CDR2 FYNNEI. V shed 7 bases, J shed 6 bases, and the junction held 6 bases outside the gene matches. The CDR3 has 14 amino acids. CDR3 nucleotide sequence: TGTGCCAGCAAAGAGCGGGGGGGAACCAATGAGCAGTTCTTC. Amino acid sequence: CASKERGGTNEQFF.

The chain has TRBV18 and TRBJ2-5; the match to TRBD2 covers 14 bases. The V and J ends lost 6 bases and 5 bases, in that order; junction bases with no gene match: 5. This CDR3 spans 15 amino acids. CDR1 KGHSH and CDR2 LQKENI come from the germline V gene. This chain's CDR3 is CASSDGTSGSETQYF. CDR3 coding DNA: TGTGCCAGCTCGGACGGGACTAGCGGGAGTGAGACCCAGTACTTC.

This clonotype occurred many times. The gene calls are TRBV24-1 and TRBJ2-5, with unresolved D. The CDR3 runs to 13 residues. The V gene lost 3 bases and the J gene lost 6 bases, with 10 bases spanning the gap. Germline V gives CDR1 KGHDR, CDR2 SFDVKD. The DNA of the CDR3 is TGTGCCACCAGTGATGTTGGGGTAAAGACCCAGTACTTC. As protein: CATSDVGVKTQYF.

This clonotype was seen a handful of times. The J gene is TRBJ2-5, the V gene TRBV25-1, with D uncertain. The CDR3 runs to 16 residues. Germline CDR1 reads MGHDK; CDR2 reads SYGVNS. Trimming took 4 bases from V and 2 from J, leaving 17 bases between them. The DNA of the CDR3 is TGTGCCAGCAGTGGGTGGAAGGGTGCCCCTCAAGAGACCCAGTACTTC. This codes for CASSGWKGAPQETQYF.

At least ten counts were recorded for this clonotype. The genes are TRBV27 and TRBJ2-7; D is unclear. V lost 2 bases, J lost 0 bases, and 20 bases lay in between. CDR1 is MNHEY and CDR2 is SMNVEV in the germline V gene (reference sequence). This CDR3 contains 18 residues. This chain's CDR3 is CASSLKPQDAASSYEQYF. The CDR3 DNA sequence: TGTGCCAGCAGTTTAAAACCTCAGGACGCAGCGAGCTCCTACGAGCAGTACTTC.

The rearrangement links TRBV12-3 or TRBV12-4 to TRBJ1-2; TRBD1 is a possible D gene (6 bases). Trimming took 3 bases from V and 2 from J, leaving 10 bases between them. The CDR3 contains 14 residues. The CDR3 coding sequence is TGTGCCAGCAGTTTGTCGGGGGGCAACTATGGCTACACCTTC. Encoded protein: CASSLSGGNYGYTF.

This clonotype was detected ten times or more. The V call is TRBV12-3 or TRBV12-4, the J call TRBJ1-3; D remains ambiguous. There are 14 residues in the CDR3. V lost 1 base to trimming and J lost 1 base, with 5 bases between them. CDR3 sequence reads: CASSLEGSGNTIYF. CDR3 bases: TGTGCCAGCAGTTTAGAGGGATCTGGAAACACCATATATTTT.

This rearrangement joins TRBV20-1 to TRBJ2-3; D is unresolved. The germline V gene encodes CDR1 DFQATT and CDR2 SNEGSKA (reference sequence). Trimming took 3 bases from V and 3 from J, leaving 7 bases between them. The CDR3 sequence is 12 residues long. The CDR3 coding sequence is TGCAGTGCTAGGGCCGGAACAGATACGCAGTATTTT. Protein sequence: CSARAGTDTQYF.

The chain links TRBV29-1 to TRBJ2-3; 12 nucleotides agree with TRBD2. Looked up from germline, CDR1 is SQVTM and CDR2 is ANQGSEA. The CDR3 sequence is 15 residues long. V dropped 6 bases and J dropped 5; count of bases not matched to a gene: 9. DNA for the CDR3: TGCAGCGTAACGGCTAGCGGGAGGGCCATAGATACGCAGTATTTT. Translation: CSVTASGRAIDTQYF.

The CDR3, as DNA: TGTGCCAGCAGCGTAGGTTCAGGTGGTTCGGTGACCCAGTACTTC. Protein sequence: CASSVGSGGSVTQYF. The chain recombines TRBV9 with TRBJ2-5; no clear D gene. The germline CDR1 and CDR2 sequences are SGDLS and YYNGEE. V shed 0 bases and J shed 7 bases, with 16 bases lying between them. The length of the CDR3 is 15 residues.

This clonotype was recorded many times. For the CDR3, the DNA is TGTGCCAGCTCACTTAGACAGGGTTCCTACGAGCAGTACTTC. Translated, it gives CASSLRQGSYEQYF. J is TRBJ2-7 and V is TRBV18; 7 bases match TRBD1. The CDR3 has 14 amino acids. The junction had 4 bases not matched to a gene; V was cut back by 4 bases and J by 1 base. Germline CDR1 KGHSH, CDR2 LQKENI.

This clonotype occurred many times. This chain links TRBV5-1 with TRBJ1-2; TRBD1 might be the D (6 bases). Germline CDR1 reads SGHRS; CDR2 reads YFSETQ. CDR3 length equals 15 residues. V gave up 4 bases and J gave up 1 base, with 14 bases separating them. Here the CDR3 reads CASSPGGGDNYGYTF. DNA of the CDR3: TGCGCCAGCAGCCCCGGGGGGGGCGATAACTATGGCTACACCTTC.

This clonotype has at least ten counts. The V gene is TRBV20-1, the J gene TRBJ2-4; a possible D gene is TRBD2 (5 bases). Per germline, CDR1 DFQATT and CDR2 SNEGSKA (reference sequence). This CDR3 contains 14 residues. V was shortened by 2 bases and J by 6 bases, with 14 bases between the two germline ends. DNA of the CDR3: TGCAGTGCTAGACAACCCGGGGAGAGAAACATTCAGTACTTC. As protein: CSARQPGERNIQYF.

The chain is built from TRBV5-1 and TRBJ1-2; D unresolved. V gave up 6 bases and J gave up 5 bases, with 14 bases separating them. Germline V CDR1 and CDR2: SGHRS, YFSETQ. The CDR3 runs to 13 residues. CDR3 bases: TGCGCCAGCACACCAGGAGGGCTATATGGCTACACCTTC. Protein: CASTPGGLYGYTF.

This clonotype has ten or more counts. The chain joins TRBV29-1 to TRBJ2-5, with D unclear. The V end lost 6 bases, the J end lost 12 bases, and 17 bases lay between the germline ends. Germline V gives CDR1 SQVTM, CDR2 ANQGSEA. CDR3 length: 11 residues. CDR3 residues: CSVNRANGEYF. For the CDR3, the DNA is TGCAGCGTAAACCGGGCCAACGGCGAGTACTTC.

In its sample, this clonotype was seen a few times. This chain joins TRBV20-1 and TRBJ2-5, with D possibly being TRBD2 (6 bases). The germline CDR1 and CDR2 sequences are DFQATT and SNEGSKA (reference sequence). This CDR3 contains 15 residues. Trimming removed 3 bases at V and 0 bases at J, with 14 bases between. The CDR3 loop is CSARKAGRYQETQYF. The DNA of the CDR3 is TGCAGTGCTAGGAAGGCGGGAAGATACCAAGAGACCCAGTACTTC.

This clonotype occurred many times. J is TRBJ2-4 and V is TRBV10-2; 9 bases fit TRBD2. This CDR3 has 17 amino acids. CDR1 and CDR2 (germline): WSHSY, SAAADI. J lost 0 bases, V lost 7 bases, and 10 bases had no gene match. CDR3 sequence reads: CASTGSGRSLAKNIQYF. The CDR3 coding sequence is TGCGCCAGCACCGGCAGCGGGAGGTCACTAGCCAAAAACATTCAGTACTTC.

This clonotype was picked up a small number of times. The V call is TRBV18, the J call TRBJ2-3, with D perhaps assigned TRBD1 or TRBD2 (5 bases each). V shed 0 bases and J shed 2 bases, with 6 bases lying between them. Germline CDR1 KGHSH, CDR2 LQKENI. This CDR3 comprises 14 residues. CDR3 sequence (DNA): TGTGCCAGCTCACCACCCGGGGCCACAGATACGCAGTATTTT. This translates into CASSPPGATDTQYF.

In its sample, this clonotype was seen many times. CDR3 DNA sequence: TGTGCCAGCAGCGGTCGAACTCTCGCCATTGGCTACACCTTC. Its translation is CASSGRTLAIGYTF. The chain is built from TRBV7-2 and TRBJ1-2; D is ambiguous. Germline V lookup: CDR1 SGHTA, CDR2 FQGNSA. V was trimmed by 5 bases and J by 7 bases, leaving 17 bases between them. The CDR3 has 14 residues.

This clonotype was seen at least ten times. This rearrangement joins TRBV5-1 to TRBJ2-7, with 10 bases aligning to TRBD2. Trimming cost V 4 bases and J 4 bases; bases outside gene matches: 11. Germline-derived CDR1 and CDR2 are SGHRS and YFSETQ. This CDR3 has 16 amino acids. The CDR3 region is CASSGGLAGARYEQYF. The CDR3 DNA reads as TGCGCCAGCAGCGGGGGTCTAGCGGGAGCTCGGTACGAGCAGTACTTC.

This clonotype was picked up a small number of times. This chain joins TRBV18 and TRBJ2-3; perhaps TRBD2 as D (6 bases). The CDR3 length is 15 residues. From germline, CDR1 is KGHSH and CDR2 LQKENI. The ends were cut back, 3 bases at V and 0 bases at J, with 10 bases in the middle. CDR3 DNA sequence: TGTGCCAGCTCACCGGGGCGGGGAAGCACAGATACGCAGTATTTT. Its protein product is CASSPGRGSTDTQYF. The full variable domain, its missing parts supplied by reference TRBV18 and TRBJ2-3, is NAGVMQNPRHLVRRRGQEARLRCSPMKGHSHVYWYRQLPEEGLKFMVYLQKENIIDESGMPKERFSAEFPKEGPSILRIQQVVRGDSAAYFCASSPGRGSTDTQYFGPGTRLTVL.

This clonotype was seen a few times. CDR3 loop: CSARDITRGPREQFF. The CDR3, as DNA: TGCAGTGCTAGAGATATCACCCGAGGGCCCCGCGAGCAGTTCTTC. The chain joins TRBV20-1 to TRBJ2-1, with a weak D call TRBD2 (5 bases). V was pared by 0 bases and J by 10 bases, with 19 bases between. The CDR3 covers 15 residues. Germline lookup yields CDR1 DFQATT and CDR2 SNEGSKA (reference sequence).